This T cell receptor (beta chain) was documented in a study of blood T cell repertoires in COVID-19. The wider study: The study drew acute and convalescent COVID-19 samples from the United States, Italy and Spain.

As handled by the study authors: The authors estimated nucleated cell counts from reference gene primer amplification. Assay used: immunoSEQ multiplex PCR; TCRdb lists only in-frame clones, some missing. V and J calls and clone size are as listed in that table; D and trimming were resolved from the DNA. This table has about 300,000 clones, around 88% appearing once. The clonotype comes from a woman aged 45-59 years with acute or convalescent COVID-19. The sequencing sample was made of peripheral blood.

CDR3 loop: CASSLQGVGTEAFF. The CDR3 coding sequence is TGTGCCAGCAGCCTACAGGGGGTTGGCACTGAAGCTTTCTTT. The chain recombines TRBV5-4 with TRBJ1-1, with TRBD1 identical over 8 bases. Germline assignment: CDR1 SGHNT and CDR2 YYREEE (reference sequence). The junction had 6 bases not matched to a gene; V was cut back by 4 bases and J by 4 bases. There are 14 residues in the CDR3.